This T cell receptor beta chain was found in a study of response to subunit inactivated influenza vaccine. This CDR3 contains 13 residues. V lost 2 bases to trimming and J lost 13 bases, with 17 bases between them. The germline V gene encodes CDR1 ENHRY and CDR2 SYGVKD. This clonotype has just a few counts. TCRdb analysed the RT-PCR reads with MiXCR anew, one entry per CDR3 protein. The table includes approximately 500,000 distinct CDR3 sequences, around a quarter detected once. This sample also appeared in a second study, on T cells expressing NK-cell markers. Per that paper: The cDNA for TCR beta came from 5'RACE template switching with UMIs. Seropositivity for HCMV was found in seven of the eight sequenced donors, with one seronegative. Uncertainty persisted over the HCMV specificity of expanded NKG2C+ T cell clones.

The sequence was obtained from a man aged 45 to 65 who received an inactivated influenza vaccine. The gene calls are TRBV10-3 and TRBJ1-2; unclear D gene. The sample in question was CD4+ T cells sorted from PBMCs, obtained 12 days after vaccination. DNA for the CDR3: TGTGCCATCAGTGAGGCAAGAGGACGGTGGTGCACCTTC. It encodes CAISEARGRWCTF.